Below, 20 T cell receptor beta chains from the same sample are listed, as sequenced in a study of blood T cell repertoires in COVID-19. TCRdb's copy holds only in-frame clones and misses some; the assay was immunoSEQ multiplex PCR. Of more than 95,000 clones in the sample, nearly 90% are singletons; the top ten hold around 3.1%. The sequenced sample consisted of peripheral blood. The receptors here all came from a man aged 50-60 years in a cohort sampled during active COVID-19.

This clone came up once. This chain connects TRBV7-9 to TRBJ2-7, with TRBD2 identical over 8 bases. Germline V CDR1 and CDR2: SEHNR, FQNEAQ (reference sequence). V shed 4 bases and J 2 bases; nucleotides not matched to a gene: 7. The CDR3 is 15 residues long. The CDR3 spells CASSSLAGQTYEQYF. DNA of the CDR3: TGTGCCAGCAGCTCTTTAGCGGGGCAAACCTACGAGCAGTACTTC.

The J gene is TRBJ1-1, the V gene TRBV6-5; D is possibly TRBD1 (6 bases). There are 14 residues in the CDR3. Per the germline V gene, CDR1 is MNHEY and CDR2 is SVGAGI. With 4 bases removed from V and 5 bases from J, the gap between germline ends came to 14 bases. CDR3 protein: CASSFRGSGTEAFF. CDR3 in DNA: TGTGCCAGCAGTTTCAGGGGATCGGGTACTGAAGCTTTCTTT.

CDR3: CASSPKRFPGQGSPKNIQYF. The CDR3 DNA follows: TGTGCCAGCAGTCCCAAGAGGTTCCCGGGACAGGGCTCGCCCAAAAACATTCAGTACTTC. The J gene is TRBJ2-4, the V gene TRBV27; 9 positions agree with TRBD1. The CDR3 totals 20 residues. The germline V gene has CDR1 MNHEY and CDR2 SMNVEV (reference sequence). V gave up 5 bases and J gave up 2 bases; unmatched junction bases: 19.

The V call is TRBV19, the J call TRBJ1-4, with TRBD1 as a possible D gene (5 bases). The CDR3 runs to 12 residues. Germline V gene data show CDR1 as LNHDA and CDR2 as SQIVND (reference sequence). Trimming cost V 4 bases and J 13 bases, with 13 bases left between them. The CDR3 spells CASSTGGPGLFF. The CDR3 DNA reads TGTGCCAGTAGTACCGGGGGTCCCGGACTGTTTTTT. The full variable domain, completed using reference TRBV19 and TRBJ1-4, is DGGITQSPKYLFRKEGQNVTLSCEQNLNHDAMYWYRQDPGQGLRLIYYSQIVNDFQKGDIAEGYSVSREKKESFPLTVTSAQKNPTAFYLCASSTGGPGLFFGSGTQLSVL.

V usage is TRBV5-5 and J usage is TRBJ2-7, with D possibly matching TRBD2 (5 bases). The CDR3 consists of 13 residues. With 4 bases removed from V and 4 bases from J, the gap between germline ends came to 12 bases. The germline V gene has CDR1 SGHKS and CDR2 YYEKEE (reference sequence). CDR3 in DNA: TGTGCCAGCAGCAATAGCGTAGGTTACGAGCAGTACGTC. It encodes CASSNSVGYEQYV.

The chain has TRBV4-3 and TRBJ2-5; D is perhaps TRBD1 (6 bases). V gave up 4 bases and J gave up 5 bases, with 17 bases separating them. CDR3 length: 15 amino acids. The V gene's germline CDR1 is LGHNA and CDR2 YSLEER. The CDR3 sequence: CASSRQPGQRETQYF. CDR3 nucleotide sequence: TGCGCCAGCAGCCGCCAACCGGGACAAAGGGAGACCCAGTACTTC.

This clone has at least ten counts. The V and J genes are TRBV6-4 and TRBJ2-3; 8 nucleotides align to TRBD2. The CDR3 has 14 amino acids. CDR1 MRHNA and CDR2 SNTAGT come from the germline V gene. Losses at the gene ends were 3 bases for V and 6 bases for J; bases not matched to a gene: 5. In DNA form, the CDR3 reads TGTGCCAGCAGTGAAAGCGGGGGCCGGGATACGCAGTATTTT. Amino acids: CASSESGGRDTQYF.

The rearrangement joins TRBV6-2 or TRBV6-3 to TRBJ1-5; 7 nucleotides agree with TRBD1. This CDR3 region has 16 residues. Germline-derived CDR1 and CDR2 are MNHEY and SVGEGT. Unmatched junction bases numbered 10, after V lost 5 bases and J lost 3 bases. This CDR3 reads CASSKARQGLNQPQHF. DNA for the CDR3: TGTGCCAGCAGTAAAGCGAGACAGGGTCTCAATCAGCCCCAGCATTTT.

This chain connects TRBV6-6 to TRBJ1-2, with 7 positions matching TRBD1. The V segment lost 5 bases and the J segment 4 bases; nucleotides outside the gene matches: 16. Per germline, CDR1 MNHNY and CDR2 SVGAGI (reference sequence). This CDR3 spans 17 amino acids. CDR3 sequence reads: CASSQQTSRTGPYGYTF. CDR3 nucleotides: TGTGCCAGCAGTCAACAAACCTCCCGGACAGGACCCTATGGCTACACCTTC.

A single count supports this clone. V usage is TRBV5-5 and J usage is TRBJ1-6; D is possibly TRBD1 (5 bases). The V gene lost 4 bases and the J gene lost 8 bases, with 16 bases spanning the gap. CDR3 size: 15 residues. CDR1 and CDR2 (germline): SGHKS, YYEKEE (reference sequence). The CDR3 region has the DNA TGTGCCAGCAGCCCACCTCAGCAGGGATATTCACCCCTCCACTTT. It yields the protein CASSPPQQGYSPLHF.

The V gene is TRBV12-2, the J gene TRBJ1-6; the D call TRBD1 from the table was never checked on the DNA. TRBV12-2 is classified as a pseudogene. The CDR3 is 16 amino acids. The CDR3 coding sequence is TGTGCAAGTCGCTTATATCCAGGGGGCAGAAATTCACCCCTCCACTTT. Encoded protein: CASRLYPGGRNSPLHF.

V gene TRBV24-1 combines with J gene TRBJ1-4; D perhaps matches TRBD1 (5 bases). Germline loops: CDR1 KGHDR, CDR2 SFDVKD. This CDR3 region has 15 residues. The V end lost 0 bases, the J end lost 7 bases, and 11 bases lay between the germline ends. CDR3 sequence: CATSDLGGEREKLFF. The CDR3 DNA is TGTGCCACCAGTGATTTGGGAGGGGAGCGTGAAAAACTGTTTTTT.

This rearrangement joins TRBV4-2 to TRBJ1-2; D may be TRBD1 (6 bases). Germline V gene lookup returns CDR1 LGHNA and CDR2 YNFKEQ. The CDR3 length is 13 residues. The ends were cut back, 4 bases at V and 8 bases at J, with 14 bases in the middle. CDR3: CASSPGDGDGYTF. CDR3 DNA sequence: TGTGCCAGCAGCCCAGGGGATGGGGACGGCTACACCTTC.

The J gene is TRBJ2-3, the V gene TRBV5-1; D is perhaps TRBD2 (5 bases). CDR3 length equals 15 residues. Germline CDR1 and CDR2: SGHRS and YFSETQ. Trimming left V 3 bases short and J 3 bases short, with 14 bases between. CDR3 nucleotide sequence: TGCGCCAGCAGCTCCGGGGAGACCGAAACAGATACGCAGTATTTT. Its translation: CASSSGETETDTQYF.

The chain is built from TRBV27 and TRBJ1-5, with D unclear. The ends were cut back, 1 base at V and 5 bases at J, with 9 bases in the middle. The CDR3 is made up of 14 amino acids. Per the germline V gene, CDR1 is MNHEY and CDR2 is SMNVEV (reference sequence). The CDR3 nucleotides are TGTGCCAGCAGTTTATTTCGCGGGGATCAGCCCCAGCATTTT. This gives the protein CASSLFRGDQPQHF.

This chain links TRBV11-3 with TRBJ2-1; 9 bases map to TRBD2. The trim removed 1 base at V and 5 bases at J, leaving 6 bases unmatched. Germline lookup yields CDR1 SGHNT and CDR2 YENEEA. The CDR3 extends over 16 amino acids. The chain's CDR3 is CASSLAGTSRNNEQFF. The CDR3 bases are TGTGCCAGCAGCTTAGCCGGGACTAGCAGGAACAATGAGCAGTTCTTC.

The J gene is TRBJ1-6, the V gene TRBV12-3 or TRBV12-4; D call uncertain. The CDR3 totals 13 residues. The V gene lost 6 bases and the J gene lost 7 bases, with 10 bases spanning the gap. The CDR3, as DNA: TGTGCCAGCAGGAGACATGCCAATTCACCCCTCCACTTT. Its protein is CASRRHANSPLHF.

Only a few counts were recorded for this clone. This chain links TRBV4-1 with TRBJ1-1, with D possibly TRBD1 on 5 matching bases. CDR1 is MGHRA, CDR2 YSYEKL, per germline. CDR3 length: 16 amino acids. V dropped 1 base and J dropped 1 base, with 13 bases sitting between them. CDR3 coding DNA: TGCGCCAGCAGCCAAGTTTTTACAGGAACGAACACTGAAGCTTTCTTT. Its protein is CASSQVFTGTNTEAFF.

The J gene is TRBJ1-3, the V gene TRBV7-8, with a tentative D call TRBD1 (6 bases). V was pared by 0 bases and J by 7 bases, with 22 bases between. CDR1 and CDR2 from the germline V gene are SGHVS and FQNEAQ. The CDR3 length is 18 residues. The CDR3 region is CASSLAEETGSSRNTIYF. Here the CDR3 DNA reads TGTGCCAGCAGCTTAGCGGAGGAAACAGGGAGTAGTAGGAACACCATATATTTT.

The V gene is TRBV5-1, the J gene TRBJ1-5, with a weak D call TRBD1 (5 bases). CDR3 length: 13 residues. Per the germline V gene, CDR1 is SGHRS and CDR2 is YFSETQ. V was cut by 2 bases and J by 6 bases, with 9 bases left in between. The CDR3 loop reads CASSLWGGQPQHF. The DNA of the CDR3 is TGCGCCAGCAGCTTATGGGGGGGTCAGCCCCAGCATTTT.